This T cell receptor (beta chain) comes out of a study of monozygotic twins with cystic fibrosis. Overall study context: With about 16 PCR cycles, barcoded libraries came from about 3 micrograms of fragmented DNA.

Study-wide findings and caveats: Co-twins had the most similar V usage for 13 of 16 pairs, J for 8. Clonality was generally low (median approximately 0.0094), higher in the most severe patients. Monozygotic CF twin pairs shared significantly more nucleotide-identical clonotypes than unrelated CF individuals did.

Repertoires were generated with immunoSEQ multiplex PCR, while TCRdb's copy carries only in-frame clones and drops some. This sample has about 9,200 clones, with just over 99% found just once. About this clone: Its antigen is currently unknown.

The CDR3 loop spans 15 amino acids. Germline V gene data show CDR1 as SGHDT and CDR2 as YYEEEE. V gave up 0 bases and J gave up 0 bases; unmatched junction bases: 1. This sequence joins TRBV5-6 and TRBJ2-7; 9 bases match TRBD1. The source material was blood. The origin of this receptor is a man aged 18 to 35 with cystic fibrosis. The CDR3 spells CASSLGDRVSYEQYF. CDR3 DNA: TGTGCCAGCAGCTTGGGGGACAGGGTCTCCTACGAGCAGTACTTC.